Listed below are T cell receptor beta chains from one sample, sequenced in a study of graft-versus-host responses after intestinal transplantation. Libraries were prepared by immunoSEQ multiplex PCR; TCRdb keeps only in-frame clonotypes and omits some of them. In the table there are 15,000 to 20,000 clones, roughly 83% of which are singletons. The source was ileum tissue, collected less than 600 days after intestinal transplantation. The receptors were gathered from a human patient who received an intestinal transplant, so some T cells may come from the graft donor. CDR3s leave out the opening cysteine and the closing phenylalanine or tryptophan. D genes are given only for firm matches.

D,J,V,CDR3
-,TRBJ1-2,TRBV18,ASSKTDSLGYT
-,-,TRBV5-1,ASSPAGIYEQY
-,TRBJ2-1,TRBV5-5,ASSLLASSYNEQF
-,TRBJ2-7,TRBV11-3,ASSFYSYEQY
-,TRBJ1-6,TRBV27,AGGGNSPLH
-,TRBJ2-7,TRBV19,ASSPQSSSYEQY
TRBD1,-,TRBV5-1,ASSSDPTGGDEQY
-,TRBJ1-2,TRBV4-1,ASSQVLGSLYGYT
-,TRBJ2-7,TRBV12-5,ASGWTVTPPYEQY
-,TRBJ2-3,TRBV14,ASSRLTRGPVKQY
-,TRBJ2-7,TRBV6-6,ASSYSTPISYEQY
-,TRBJ2-4,TRBV7-3,ASSLTGQNIQY
-,TRBJ1-4,TRBV15,ATGRRISPVANEKLF
-,TRBJ2-6,TRBV7-3,ASSLGERLQSRANVMT
TRBD1,TRBJ1-2,TRBV2,ASSEAPGQGNGYT
TRBD2,TRBJ2-2,TRBV9,ASSTGLEAGELF